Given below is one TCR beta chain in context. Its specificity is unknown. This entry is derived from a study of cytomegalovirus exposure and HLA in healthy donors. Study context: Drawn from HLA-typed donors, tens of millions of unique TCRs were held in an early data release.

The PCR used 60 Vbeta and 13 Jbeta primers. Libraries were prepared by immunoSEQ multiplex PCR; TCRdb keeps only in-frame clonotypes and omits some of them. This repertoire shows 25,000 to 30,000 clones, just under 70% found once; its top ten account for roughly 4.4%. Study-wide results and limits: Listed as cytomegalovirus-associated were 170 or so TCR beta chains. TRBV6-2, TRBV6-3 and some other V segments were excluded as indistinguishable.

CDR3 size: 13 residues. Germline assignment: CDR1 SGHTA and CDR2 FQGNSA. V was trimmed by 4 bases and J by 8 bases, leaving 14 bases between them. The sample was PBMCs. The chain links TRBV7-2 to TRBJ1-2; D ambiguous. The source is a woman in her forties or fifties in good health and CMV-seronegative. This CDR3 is CASSSDIRRGYTF. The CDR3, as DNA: TGTGCCAGCAGCTCCGACATCCGGAGGGGCTACACCTTC. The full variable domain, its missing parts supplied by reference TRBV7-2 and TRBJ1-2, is GAGVSQSPSNKVTEKGKDVELRCDPISGHTALYWYRQSLGQGLEFLIYFQGNSAPDKSGLPSDRFSAERTGGSVSTLTIQRTQQEDSAVYLCASSSDIRRGYTFGSGTRLTVV.